One sample yielded the 15 T cell receptor beta chains listed below, sequenced in a study of T cells in narcolepsy. Method: immunoSEQ multiplex PCR; TCRdb's copy keeps in-frame clones and lacks some. The sample has tens of thousands of clones; over 75% are singletons. The sequenced material came from CD45RA- memory CD4+ T cells from PBMCs. Source of these receptors: a human donor with narcolepsy.

In its sample, this clone was seen a few times. This chain uses TRBV6-6 with TRBJ2-7; TRBD2 is a possible D gene (5 bases). Deletions cut 0 bases from V and 5 bases from J, with 8 bases between. This CDR3 has 13 amino acids. Germline lookup yields CDR1 MNHNY and CDR2 SVGAGI (reference sequence). Here the CDR3 reads CASSYSRGDEQYF. CDR3 nucleotides: TGTGCCAGCAGTTACTCACGGGGAGACGAGCAGTACTTC.

V is TRBV29-1 and J is TRBJ1-2, with 10 nucleotides matching TRBD1. Germline lookup yields CDR1 SQVTM and CDR2 ANQGSEA. The CDR3 is 17 amino acids. J was trimmed by 2 bases and V by 0 bases; bases with no gene match: 9. In nucleotides, the CDR3 is TGCAGCGTTGAAGATCCCCTCTGGACAGGGGGAAACTATGGCTACACCTTC. Translated: CSVEDPLWTGGNYGYTF.

This clone was found a few times. The rearrangement links TRBV7-9 to TRBJ2-1; D tentatively fits TRBD1 or TRBD2 (5 bases each). CDR1 SEHNR and CDR2 FQNEAQ come from the germline V gene (reference sequence). The CDR3 totals 14 residues. V was shortened by 1 base and J by 8 bases, with 12 bases between the two germline ends. The CDR3 loop is CASSLDSGTYEQFF. The CDR3 coding sequence is TGTGCCAGCAGCTTAGATTCAGGGACGTATGAGCAGTTCTTC. Filled out from reference TRBV7-9 and TRBJ2-1, the complete variable domain reads DTGVSQNPRHKITKRGQNVTFRCDPISEHNRLYWYRQTLGQGPEFLTYFQNEAQLEKSRLLSDRFSAERPKGSFSTLEIQRTEQGDSAMYLCASSLDSGTYEQFFGPGTRLTVL.

The J gene is TRBJ1-3, the V gene TRBV11-2; TRBD1 might be the D (5 bases). This CDR3 contains 15 residues. The germline V gene has CDR1 SGHAT and CDR2 FQNNGV. V lost 1 base and J 0 bases, leaving 7 bases between the germline ends. CDR3 nucleotide sequence: TGTGCCAGCAGCTTAGGGGGCGTCTCTGGAAACACCATATATTTT. Its translation is CASSLGGVSGNTIYF.

This clone was recorded once. V gene TRBV14 combines with J gene TRBJ2-7; no clear D gene. Trimming removed 3 bases from V and 0 bases from J, with 6 bases in between. Germline V gives CDR1 SGHDN, CDR2 FVKESK. CDR3 length: 13 residues. For the CDR3, the DNA is TGTGCCAGCAGCCATCGAGTCTCCTACGAGCAGTACTTC. This translates into CASSHRVSYEQYF. Full variable domain (remainder filled in from reference TRBV14 and TRBJ2-7): EAGVTQFPSHSVIEKGQTVTLRCDPISGHDNLYWYRRVMGKEIKFLLHFVKESKQDESGMPNNRFLAERTGGTYSTLKVQPAELEDSGVYFCASSHRVSYEQYFGPGTRLTVT.

The chain combines TRBV5-5 with TRBJ2-7; TRBD1 agrees at 8 bases. The V gene's germline CDR1 is SGHKS and CDR2 YYEKEE (reference sequence). V shed 2 bases, J shed 5 bases, and the junction held 6 bases outside the gene matches. The CDR3 spans 14 residues. CDR3 nucleotides: TGTGCCAGCAGCTTCACCGGGACAGGAGACGAGCAGTACTTC. This gives the protein CASSFTGTGDEQYF.

The chain joins TRBV21-1 to TRBJ2-3; the D call of TRBD2 is as the table states it, not checked on the DNA. TRBV21-1 is termed a pseudogene. This CDR3 has 18 amino acids. CDR3 residues: CASRGTSGGAGRTDTQYF. The CDR3, as DNA: TGTGCCAGCAGAGGAACTAGCGGGGGGGCAGGGCGCACAGATACGCAGTATTTT.

The chain recombines TRBV2 with TRBJ2-2; D possibly corresponds to TRBD2 (6 bases). Germline lookup yields CDR1 SNHLY and CDR2 FYNNEI. V lost 3 bases, J lost 0 bases, and 11 bases lay in between. The CDR3 runs to 16 residues. CDR3 nucleotide sequence: TGTGCCAGCAGTGAGGGGCGGGGAGCGAACACCGGGGAGCTGTTTTTT. Residues: CASSEGRGANTGELFF.

This clone has a handful of counts. One end of the junction is discordant with germline, which a read error may explain. The V gene is TRBV29-1, the J gene TRBJ2-1, with 7 bases that match TRBD1. Germline V CDR1 and CDR2: SQVTM, ANQGSEA. This CDR3 has 13 residues. The CDR3 spells CSVDRGPKGYRIF. Written as DNA, the CDR3 is TGCAGCGTTGATAGGGGGCCAAAGGGGTATAGGATCTTC.

The gene calls are TRBV5-1 and TRBJ1-2; TRBD1 might be the D (5 bases). The V end was cut by 7 bases, the J end by 7 bases, with 17 bases between. The V gene's germline CDR1 is SGHRS and CDR2 YFSETQ. CDR3 size: 13 residues. CDR3 sequence: CASGQDIGLGYTF. CDR3 DNA: TGCGCCAGCGGGCAGGACATCGGTCTTGGCTACACCTTC.

The V call is TRBV7-6, the J call TRBJ2-7; TRBD2 agrees at 7 bases. Germline CDR1 SGHVS, CDR2 FNYEAQ. The V segment lost 3 bases and the J segment 6 bases; nucleotides outside the gene matches: 11. CDR3 length: 15 residues. The CDR3 protein is CASSLLWGGGGEQYF. The CDR3 DNA reads TGTGCCAGCAGCTTGTTGTGGGGGGGAGGTGGCGAGCAGTACTTC.

J is TRBJ2-5 and V is TRBV6-5; 8 positions agree with TRBD2. Germline V CDR1 and CDR2: MNHEY, SVGAGI. The CDR3 totals 16 residues. V trimming: 2 bases; J trimming: 5 bases; junction bases outside the gene matches: 10. The CDR3 loop is CASSYGPGGLIETQYF. The DNA of the CDR3 is TGTGCCAGCAGTTACGGGCCGGGGGGGCTTATTGAGACCCAGTACTTC.

The chain is built from TRBV10-3 and TRBJ2-5, with 12 bases identical to TRBD2. V trimming: 6 bases; J trimming: 4 bases; junction bases outside the gene matches: 3. The CDR3 has 14 amino acids. Germline values: CDR1 ENHRY, CDR2 SYGVKD. Here the CDR3 DNA reads TGTGCCATCAGCGGACTAGCGGGAAGAGAGACCCAGTACTTC. It translates to CAISGLAGRETQYF.

The chain carries TRBV7-2 and TRBJ1-2, with D possibly being TRBD1 (6 bases). Deletions cut 4 bases from V and 0 bases from J, with 12 bases between. This CDR3 region has 15 residues. In germline, CDR1 is SGHTA, CDR2 FQGNSA. The CDR3 region has the DNA TGTGCCAGCAGCTCCAGACAGGTGGCTAACTATGGCTACACCTTC. It translates to CASSSRQVANYGYTF.

Regarding this clone: Other DNA variants within this sample encode the same CDR3. The V and J genes are TRBV5-4 and TRBJ2-2; D remains unclear. From germline, CDR1 is SGHNT and CDR2 YYREEE (reference sequence). Trimming removed 0 bases at V and 1 base at J, with 4 bases between. CDR3 length equals 14 residues. CDR3 in DNA: TGTGCCAGCAGCTTGGGCGGGAACACCGGGGAGCTGTTTTTT. Protein product: CASSLGGNTGELFF. Combining the CDR3 with reference TRBV5-4 and TRBJ2-2 gives the whole variable domain ETGVTQSPTHLIKTRGQQVTLRCSSQSGHNTVSWYQQALGQGPQFIFQYYREEENGRGNFPPRFSGLQFPNYSSELNVNALELDDSALYLCASSLGGNTGELFFGEGSRLTVL.